This TCR beta chain was observed in a study of cytomegalovirus exposure and HLA in healthy donors. Germline-derived CDR1 and CDR2 are LGHNA and YSLEER. This CDR3 is 16 amino acids long. V lost 2 bases, J lost 9 bases, and 12 bases stayed unmatched. In the PCR, 60 Vbeta and 13 Jbeta primers were used. Only in-frame clones appear in the TCRdb table, and some are missing; sequencing was by immunoSEQ multiplex PCR. The profile shows 170,000 or so clones, around 80% of them singletons. The chain joins TRBV4-3 to TRBJ2-7; 11 nucleotides line up with TRBD2. This receptor was obtained from a middle-aged woman in good health and CMV-seronegative. Material for sequencing was PBMCs. CDR3 amino acids: CASSQTPSGRNGVQYF. The CDR3 DNA reads TGCGCCAGCAGCCAAACCCCTAGCGGGAGGAATGGTGTGCAGTACTTC.